This T cell receptor (beta chain) was retrieved from a study of cytomegalovirus exposure and HLA in healthy donors. Study information: In an earlier analysis, almost 120 million unique TCR beta sequences were found from approximately 190 million T cells.

PCR involved 60 Vbeta and 13 Jbeta primers. The protocol was immunoSEQ multiplex PCR, while the TCRdb copy is restricted to in-frame clones and leaves out a portion. The sample shows 75,000 to 100,000 clones, over 65% of them seen only once. V was cut by 5 bases and J by 0 bases, with 5 bases left in between. The CDR3 length is 12 residues. Germline values: CDR1 SGHTA, CDR2 FQGNSA. The clonotype comes from a man aged 35-49 years in good health and CMV-seronegative. The rearrangement joins TRBV7-2 to TRBJ2-7; D unresolved. The source material was PBMCs. The CDR3 bases are TGTGCCAGCAGCCGGAGCTCCTACGAGCAGTACTTC. Translating it yields CASSRSSYEQYF.